This TCR beta chain was sequenced during a study of blood T cell repertoires in COVID-19. Study as a whole: Some COVID-19 samples were acute and others convalescent; all came from the United States, Italy and Spain.

Sequencing was performed with immunoSEQ multiplex PCR; in TCRdb, only in-frame clones are kept and a portion is missing. The data contain roughly 140,000 clones, roughly 84% of them singletons. There are 15 residues in the CDR3. Germline V gene data show CDR1 as MNHEY and CDR2 as SVGAGI. V was trimmed by 2 bases and J by 7 bases, leaving 12 bases between them. The receptor was isolated from a woman in her fifties or sixties with acute or convalescent COVID-19. The specimen was peripheral blood. V gene TRBV6-5 combines with J gene TRBJ1-6; D call uncertain. This CDR3 reads CASSYDPRVNSPLHF. Written as DNA, the CDR3 is TGTGCCAGCAGTTACGATCCGAGGGTAAATTCACCCCTCCACTTT.